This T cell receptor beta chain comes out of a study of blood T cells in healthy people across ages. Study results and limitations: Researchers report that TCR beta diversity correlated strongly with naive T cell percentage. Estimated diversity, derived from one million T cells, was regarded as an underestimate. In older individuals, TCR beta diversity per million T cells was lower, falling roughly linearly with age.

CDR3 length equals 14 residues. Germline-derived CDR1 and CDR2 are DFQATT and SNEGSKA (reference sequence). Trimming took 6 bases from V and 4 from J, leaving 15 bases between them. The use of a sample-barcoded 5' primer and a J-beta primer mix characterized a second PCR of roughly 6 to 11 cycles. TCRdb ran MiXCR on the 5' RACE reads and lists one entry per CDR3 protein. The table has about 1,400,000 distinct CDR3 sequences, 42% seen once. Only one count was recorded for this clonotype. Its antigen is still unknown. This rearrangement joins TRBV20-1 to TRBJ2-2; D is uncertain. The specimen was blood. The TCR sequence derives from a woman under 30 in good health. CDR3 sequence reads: CSAAQGAGTGELFF. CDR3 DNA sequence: TGCAGTGCCGCGCAAGGAGCAGGCACCGGGGAGCTGTTTTTT.